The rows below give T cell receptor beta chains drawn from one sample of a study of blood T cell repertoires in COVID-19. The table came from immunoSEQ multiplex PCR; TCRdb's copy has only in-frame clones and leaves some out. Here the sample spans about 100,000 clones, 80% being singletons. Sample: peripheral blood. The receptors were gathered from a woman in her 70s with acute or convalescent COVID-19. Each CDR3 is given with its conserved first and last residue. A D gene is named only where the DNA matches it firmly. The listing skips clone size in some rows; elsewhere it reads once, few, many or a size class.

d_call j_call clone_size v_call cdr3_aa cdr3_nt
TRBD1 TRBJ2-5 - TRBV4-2 CASSRETGAGTQETQYF TGTGCCAGCAGCCGAGAGACAGGGGCGGGGACACAAGAGACCCAGTACTTC
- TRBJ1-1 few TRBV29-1 CSVVRGEEAEAFF TGCAGCGTTGTACGGGGAGAGGAAGCTGAAGCTTTCTTT
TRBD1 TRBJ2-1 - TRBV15 CATSALTPTGIGDEQFF TGTGCCACCAGCGCCCTAACTCCGACAGGGATTGGGGATGAGCAGTTCTTC
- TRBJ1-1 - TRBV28 CASSGSRGGYQNTEAFF TGTGCCAGCAGTGGATCCAGGGGAGGGTATCAGAACACTGAAGCTTTCTTT
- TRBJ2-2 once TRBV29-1 CSVEDMTASSTGELFF TGCAGCGTTGAAGATATGACAGCCTCGAGCACCGGGGAGCTGTTTTTT
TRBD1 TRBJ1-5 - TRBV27 CASRLGQGNQPQHF TGTGCCAGCAGGTTAGGACAGGGGAATCAGCCCCAGCATTTT
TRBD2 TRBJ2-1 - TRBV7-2 CASSLNGGFEQFF TGTGCCAGCAGCTTAAACGGGGGGTTTGAGCAGTTCTTC
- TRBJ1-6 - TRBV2 CASRSGQTSYNSPLHF TGTGCCAGCAGGTCAGGACAGACGAGCTATAATTCACCCCTCCACTTT
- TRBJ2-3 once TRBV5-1 CASSVGLMVDTQYF TGCGCCAGCAGCGTTGGACTAATGGTGGATACGCAGTATTTT
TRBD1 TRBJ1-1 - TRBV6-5 CASSRGQKTEAFF TGTGCCAGCAGCAGGGGGCAGAAAACTGAAGCTTTCTTT
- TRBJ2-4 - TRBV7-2 CASSLVRGLAKNIQYF TGTGCCAGCAGCTTAGTGCGGGGACTAGCCAAAAACATTCAGTACTTC
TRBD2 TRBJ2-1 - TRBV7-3 CASSLSGTSGDVEQFF TGTGCCAGCAGCTTAAGTGGGACTAGCGGGGATGTTGAGCAGTTCTTC
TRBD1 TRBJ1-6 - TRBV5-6 CASSLGTGYLIGSPLHF TGTGCCAGCAGCTTGGGGACAGGGTACCTGATAGGTTCACCCCTCCACTTT
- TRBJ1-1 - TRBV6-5 CASLRSFEAEAFF TGTGCCAGCCTAAGGTCGTTTGAGGCTGAAGCTTTCTTT
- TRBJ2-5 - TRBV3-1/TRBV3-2 CASRWTGPGETQYF TGTGCCAGCAGATGGACTGGACCTGGGGAGACCCAGTACTTC
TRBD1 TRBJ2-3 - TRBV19 CASTTTGAGGDTQYF TGTGCCAGTACCACTACAGGGGCGGGTGGAGATACGCAGTATTTT
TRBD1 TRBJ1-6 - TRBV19 CASTPGQGFPPLHF TGTGCCAGTACCCCGGGACAGGGGTTTCCACCCCTCCACTTT
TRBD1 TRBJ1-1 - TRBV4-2 CASSQDFRQGDEAFF TGTGCCAGCAGCCAAGATTTTCGACAGGGGGATGAAGCTTTCTTT
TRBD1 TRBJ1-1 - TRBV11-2 CASSLGNRGTEAFF TGTGCCAGCAGCTTAGGAAACAGGGGAACTGAAGCTTTCTTT
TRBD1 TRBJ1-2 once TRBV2 CASSTGTGLGYTF TGTGCCAGCAGTACCGGGACAGGGCTTGGCTACACCTTC